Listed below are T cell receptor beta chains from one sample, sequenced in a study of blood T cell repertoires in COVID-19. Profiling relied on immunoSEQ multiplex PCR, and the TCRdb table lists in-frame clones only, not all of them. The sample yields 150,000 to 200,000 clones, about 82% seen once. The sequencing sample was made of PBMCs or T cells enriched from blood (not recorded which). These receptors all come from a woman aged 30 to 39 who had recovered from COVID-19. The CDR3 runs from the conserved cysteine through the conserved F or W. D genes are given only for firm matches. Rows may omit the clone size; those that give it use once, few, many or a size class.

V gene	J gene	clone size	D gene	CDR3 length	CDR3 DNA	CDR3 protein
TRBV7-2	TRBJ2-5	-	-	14	TGTGCCAGCAGCTTGGCCAGTCGAGGGGAGACCCAGTACTTC	CASSLASRGETQYF
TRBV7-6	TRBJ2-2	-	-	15	TGTGCCAGCAGCTTAATCCCCCTTAACACCGGGGAGCTGTTTTTT	CASSLIPLNTGELFF
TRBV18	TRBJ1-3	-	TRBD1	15	TGTGCCAGCTCACTACAGGGGGCTTCTGGAAACACCATATATTTT	CASSLQGASGNTIYF
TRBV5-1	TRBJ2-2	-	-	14	TGCGCCAGCAGGCTAGAGCCGAACACCGGGGAGCTGTTTTTT	CASRLEPNTGELFF
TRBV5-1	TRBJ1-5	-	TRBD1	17	TGCGCCAGCAGCTTACCCCGGGACAGGGGTGAAAGTCAGCCCCAGCATTTT	CASSLPRDRGESQPQHF
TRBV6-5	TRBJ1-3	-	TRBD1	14	TGTGCCAGCAGACTCACAGGGGATGGAAACACCATATATTTT	CASRLTGDGNTIYF
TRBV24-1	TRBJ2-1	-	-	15	TGTGCCACCAGTGATTATCGCGGCTTCTACAATGAGCAGTTCTTC	CATSDYRGFYNEQFF
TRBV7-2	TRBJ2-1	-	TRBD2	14	TGTGCCAGCAGCTCTCTAGCGGGAGGAAATGAGCAGTTCTTC	CASSSLAGGNEQFF
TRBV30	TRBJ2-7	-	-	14	TGTGCCTGGAGGCAGGGAAAAAGCCCCTACGAGCAGTACTTC	CAWRQGKSPYEQYF
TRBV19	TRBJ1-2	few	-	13	TGTGCCAGCCGTACAATGGCTAACTATGGCTACACCTTC	CASRTMANYGYTF